This T cell receptor (beta chain) was found in a study of shared clonotypes between healthy human individuals. Study overall: A donor's plate count was three for CD4 naive and three for CD4 memory; CD8 naive had two and CD8 memory one.

Regarding the study as a whole: Tissue TCR repertoires likely differ from these blood-only repertoires. Estimated richness values were generally larger in naive subsets than in memory subsets.

Genomic DNA (from each subset) was split evenly across several immunoSEQ plates. The repertoire was sequenced with immunoSEQ multiplex PCR; TCRdb's copy has only in-frame clones and lacks some. Of roughly 2.5 million clones listed, approximately 94% are singletons. V lost 7 bases and J lost 7, with 16 bases in between. The CDR3 loop spans 14 amino acids. The V gene's germline CDR1 is LNHDA and CDR2 SQIVND (reference sequence). In regard to this clone: What it binds is unknown.

This receptor was identified in a man between 18 and 29 years old in good health. Sequencing was done on a sample of naive CD4+ T cells sorted from blood. As to subset: CD45RA+ positively selected. J is TRBJ1-4 and V is TRBV19; D might be TRBD1 (5 bases). CDR3 DNA: TGTGCCAGTACTTTTCCAGGGCCGACTGAAAAACTGTTTTTT. Encoded protein: CASTFPGPTEKLFF.